The clone carrying this T cell receptor beta chain showed up just a few times. Its antigen is unidentified. Germline V gives CDR1 SGDLS, CDR2 YYNGEE. V shed 3 bases and J shed 4 bases, with 11 bases lying between them. The CDR3 is 15 residues long. The entry originates in a study of cytomegalovirus exposure and HLA in healthy donors. Overall study findings and caveats: It was in a later analysis that TCR association rates were seen to vary by HLA locus, highest for DRB1 and lowest for HLA-C.

60 Vbeta and 13 Jbeta primers were used in PCR. The table came from immunoSEQ multiplex PCR; TCRdb's copy has only in-frame clones and leaves some out. The sample includes roughly 160,000 clones, approximately 85% of them seen just once. Sequenced sample: PBMCs. V and J are TRBV9 and TRBJ1-6; tentatively, D is TRBD1 (5 bases). The sequence was obtained from a man aged 25 to 40 in good health and CMV-seropositive. CDR3 nucleotide sequence: TGTGCCAGCAGCGCCTTTGACAGTTATAATTCACCCCTCCACTTT. Encoded protein: CASSAFDSYNSPLHF.